Described below is a single TCR beta chain sequence and its context. Antigen unknown. The CDR3 loop spans 16 amino acids. V was pared by 4 bases and J by 4 bases, with 7 bases of the junction left unmatched. Germline assignment: CDR1 MNHEY and CDR2 SVGAGI. This sample stems from a study of identical twins. Notes on the study in general: Insertions were fewer in abundant cord blood beta clonotypes, whereas memory repertoires showed none of this pattern. Where out-of-frame alpha sequences were twin-shared, they showed excess low generation probability.

Each CDR3 protein gets one entry after TCRdb re-called the 5' RACE reads with MiXCR. The profile shows about 810,000 distinct CDR3 sequences, around an eighth of them singletons. Another study also made use of these data, one on yellow fever vaccine responses in identical twins.

Material for sequencing was PBMCs. The clonotype originates from a woman aged 18-29 years in good health. This rearrangement joins TRBV6-5 to TRBJ2-7, with 13 bases aligning to TRBD2. CDR3 residues: CASSSPGLAGKYEQYF. CDR3 bases: TGTGCCAGCAGTTCCCCGGGACTAGCGGGAAAGTACGAGCAGTACTTC.